This TCR beta chain is drawn from a study of OX40 agonist ivuxolimab in advanced cancers. Method: immunoSEQ multiplex PCR; TCRdb's copy keeps in-frame clones and lacks some. Of around 80,000 clones detected, around 86% appear once; the ten largest clones hold over 2%. The sequence was obtained from an adult with an advanced solid tumor such as melanoma, head and neck, liver or kidney cancer. Sequencing was performed on CD4+ or CD8+ T cells sorted from blood, taken in a trial of the OX40 agonist ivuxolimab.

CDR3 nucleotides: TGTGCCAGCTCCCCCACAGGGGGCTTGAGAAAACTGTTTTTT. Protein: CASSPTGGLRKLFF. The rearrangement joins TRBV18 to TRBJ1-4; 9 bases map to TRBD1. Trimming cost V 6 bases and J 10 bases; bases outside gene matches: 9. The germline V gene has CDR1 KGHSH and CDR2 LQKENI. This CDR3 comprises 14 residues.